This TCR beta chain was recorded in a study of shared clonotypes between healthy human individuals (dated by TCRdb to 2020 to 2021). Regarding the research as a whole: The cohort comprised a couple of women and a few men aged 18 to 49 years. Per donor, three plates each were used for CD4 naive and CD4 memory, two for CD8 naive, and one for CD8 memory. To estimate repertoire size and how much clonotypes are shared between individuals, the study performed deep sequencing of blood TCR repertoires from about five healthy adults. Different laboratories and diverse techniques were used to prepare libraries and sequence TCR repertoires, to increase sequencing depth and limit assay-specific biases. Per donor, leukapheresis produced somewhere between about 0.9 and 9.5 billion PBMCs.

On this clone: What antigen it recognizes has not been identified. The sample holds no much larger clone one base away, and base qualities are not on file.

Using the deep immunoSEQ assay, TCR CDR3 regions were amplified from genomic DNA by multiplex PCR. Extracted genomic DNA from each cell subset was distributed evenly across all wells of several immunoSEQ 96-well plates, and each plate was treated as a replicate. For sorted subsets, roughly 200 ng of genomic DNA, equivalent to about 30,000 T cell genomes, went into each replicate PCR. Purified libraries were measured with a Qubit 3.0 fluorometer, size-checked on a Bioanalyzer 2100, and measured again with the KAPA Library Quantification kit. Every immunoSEQ 96-well plate was sequenced on a separate single-read 150-cycle Illumina NextSeq 550 flow cell. Regarding the original processing steps: Because only junctional sequences without quality scores were contained in the immunoSEQ output, filtering matching that applied to full-length reads could not be performed. Sequences were annotated with PyIR, a Python wrapper for IgBLAST v1.9, using IMGT germline references to assign V/J genes and CDR3. Reads were removed for weak V/J assignments (E-value above 1e-6), missing CDR3, stop codons, out-of-frame junctions, or ambiguous translated residues. V3J clonotypes were defined as sequences sharing an identical inferred V gene, J gene, and CDR3 amino acid sequence. The percentage overlap between two repertoires was calculated by dividing the number of shared unique clonotypes by the size of the smaller repertoire. Richness of each repertoire was evaluated using RTK rarefaction, the Chao1 estimator, and Recon v2.1 estimates of unobserved clonotypes. OLGA was used to compute generation probabilities for all TCRbeta clonotypes that the gDNA method yielded from a handful of donors. What TCRdb holds here is the immuneACCESS table cut down to in-frame rearrangements. Part of the clones is not present; checked against another copy, under half of the missing clones reflect an unresolved V gene, and the others are unexplained. From that table come the V and J calls and clone size; the DNA was used to work out D and trimming. The sample data list nearly 1 million clones, and approximately 80% of these were observed just once. Approximately 1.5% of the sample is in the top ten clones.

The donors were healthy, HIV-negative adults who had no recently reported acute infections or vaccinations. Only Caucasian adults living in Nashville, Tennessee, USA were represented among the donors. CD4+ T cells were enriched by magnetic negative selection, after which naive cells were positively selected on CD45RA and the negative fraction was taken as the memory subset. Blood was collected by leukapheresis, and PBMCs were isolated by Ficoll-Histopaque density gradient centrifugation and then cryopreserved in liquid nitrogen vapor phase. Analytical flow cytometry was used to check the purity and quantity of each magnetically sorted T cell population. From each sorted fraction, genomic DNA was isolated and quantified by UV absorbance on a Nanodrop 2000c. Points the paper makes about the study in general: The small number of donors limited the genetic and exposure-history diversity represented. Pairwise subsampling led to the expectation that sequencing depth would affect the degree of clonotype sharing among donors. Only blood was sampled, and tissue TCR repertoires likely differ from those in blood. Around 5% of naive CD4, around 3.5% of naive CD8, 2% to 2.5% of memory CD4, and approximately 0.4% of memory CD8 clonotypes were shared across several donors. Clonotypes shared by all four sorted-subset donors showed higher generation probabilities than non-shared clonotypes. Naive subsets generally had larger estimated clonotype richness than memory subsets. Even with the large sequencing depth, rarefaction of the sorted-subset datasets indicated that sequencing was incomplete.

The sequenced sample was memory CD4+ T cells sorted from blood. The cell subset or site label for this specimen denotes: CD45RA-negative fraction. The clonotype comes from a man younger than 35 in good health.

The CDR3: CASSKSGSYIHEQYF. In nucleotide form, the sequence is TGTGCCAGCAGCAAGAGCGGGAGCTACATCCACGAGCAGTACTTC. This receptor chain uses TRBV7-9 and TRBJ2-7, and 8 junctional nucleotides match TRBD2. Via the germline V gene (reference sequence), CDR1 is SEHNR and CDR2 FQNEAQ. The CDR3 contains 15 residues, cysteine and phenylalanine counted. The kept DNA is CDR3 alone, 45 bases in frame from the first base. Trimmed from V: 5 bases; trimmed from J: 5 bases; junction bases lacking a gene match: 11.